The 24 T cell receptor beta chains given below trace back to one sample, sequenced in a study of shared clonotypes between healthy human individuals. Some clones are missing from TCRdb's copy, which holds only in-frame ones; the method was immunoSEQ multiplex PCR. Of over 2 million clones in the sample, about 90% were seen once. Sequenced: naive CD4+ T cells from PBMCs. Documented subset: CD45RA+ positively selected. These receptors were obtained from a man in his late teens or twenties in good health. Some clones in this sample may be carry-over from other donors' samples.

The chain employs TRBV5-1 and TRBJ1-1; 7 bases align to TRBD1. Germline lookup yields CDR1 SGHRS and CDR2 YFSETQ. This CDR3 comprises 13 residues. The V and J ends lost 5 bases and 4 bases, in that order; junction bases with no gene match: 5. CDR3 DNA sequence: TGCGCCAGCAGTCCGACAGGGACCACTGAAGCTTTCTTT. It yields the protein CASSPTGTTEAFF.

The CDR3 region is CASSRGSDNEQFF. The CDR3 bases are TGTGCCAGCAGCCGGGGGTCGGACAATGAGCAGTTCTTC. The V and J genes are TRBV11-3 and TRBJ2-1; the D gene is possibly TRBD2 (6 bases). The CDR3 sequence is 13 residues long. Germline V gives CDR1 SGHNT, CDR2 YENEEA. V was trimmed by 5 bases and J by 5 bases, leaving 10 bases between them.

This chain uses TRBV19 with TRBJ1-2, with TRBD1 as a possible D gene (5 bases). The CDR3 loop spans 17 amino acids. V was shortened by 6 bases and J by 2 bases, with 22 bases between the two germline ends. Germline V CDR1 and CDR2: LNHDA, SQIVND (reference sequence). CDR3 DNA: TGTGCCAGTAGCGTTGGCGGTGGACACGATTACAACTATGGCTACACCTTC. Protein sequence: CASSVGGGHDYNYGYTF.

The rearrangement uses TRBV6-1 and TRBJ2-7; TRBD1 matches at 9 bases. This CDR3 has 17 residues. Losses at the gene ends were 6 bases for V and 3 bases for J; bases not matched to a gene: 15. Germline V gene lookup returns CDR1 MNHNS and CDR2 SASEGT. The DNA of the CDR3 is TGTGCCAGCAGGGAAAGGATGACGGGACAGGGTATCTACGAGCAGTACTTC. Translated: CASRERMTGQGIYEQYF.

J is TRBJ2-4 and V is TRBV20-1, with 7 bases matching TRBD1. J was trimmed by 9 bases and V by 3 bases; bases with no gene match: 2. There are 11 residues in the CDR3. From germline, CDR1 is DFQATT and CDR2 SNEGSKA (reference sequence). The CDR3 region has the DNA TGCAGTGCTAGGGCAGGGGGCATTCAGTACTTC. Its protein product is CSARAGGIQYF.

This chain links TRBV7-9 with TRBJ1-4, with D perhaps TRBD1 (5 bases). CDR3 length: 13 amino acids. CDR1 is SEHNR, CDR2 FQNEAQ, per germline (reference sequence). V lost 5 bases to trimming and J lost 7 bases, with 11 bases between them. In DNA form, the CDR3 reads TGTGCCAGCAGCACCCGACAGCTTGAAAAACTGTTTTTT. Amino acids: CASSTRQLEKLFF.

The CDR3 nucleotides are TGTGCCAGCAGCACCAGGGGGAACACTGAAGCTTTCTTT. This codes for CASSTRGNTEAFF. The V and J genes are TRBV7-2 and TRBJ1-1; D may be TRBD1 (6 bases). V lost 5 bases and J lost 1, with 8 bases in between. CDR3 length equals 13 residues. In germline, CDR1 is SGHTA, CDR2 FQGNSA.

The rearrangement links TRBV25-1 to TRBJ1-1, with D perhaps matching TRBD1 (5 bases). The CDR3 spans 18 residues. Trimming took 1 base from V and 4 from J, leaving 22 bases between them. From germline, CDR1 is MGHDK and CDR2 SYGVNS. The CDR3 sequence is CASSESSGQAPLGTEAFF. Written as DNA, the CDR3 is TGTGCCAGCAGTGAATCTTCGGGGCAGGCCCCCCTGGGCACTGAAGCTTTCTTT.

The chain is built from TRBV19 and TRBJ2-7; TRBD2 is a possible D gene (5 bases). Per the germline V gene, CDR1 is LNHDA and CDR2 is SQIVND (reference sequence). The CDR3 has 16 amino acids. V shed 4 bases and J shed 1 base, with 17 bases lying between them. The CDR3 protein is CASSTTRSSGSYEQYF. The CDR3 nucleotides are TGTGCCAGTAGTACCACGAGGTCAAGCGGATCCTACGAGCAGTACTTC.

This chain links TRBV2 with TRBJ2-3; perhaps TRBD1 as D (6 bases). CDR1 and CDR2 from the germline V gene are SNHLY and FYNNEI. The CDR3 runs 14 residues. The V end lost 6 bases, the J end lost 5 bases, and 15 bases lay between the germline ends. CDR3 DNA sequence: TGTGCCAGCAGAAGAGAGGCAGGGGAAGATACGCAGTATTTT. Encoded protein: CASRREAGEDTQYF.

V and J are TRBV7-9 and TRBJ2-5, with a weak D call TRBD2 (5 bases). Trimming took off 5 bases at V and 1 base at J, with 8 bases between the two ends. The CDR3 loop spans 13 amino acids. Germline assignment: CDR1 SEHNR and CDR2 FQNEAQ (reference sequence). CDR3 bases: TGTGCCAGCAGCCACCGGGGCCAAGAGACCCAGTACTTC. It translates to CASSHRGQETQYF.

Remarks on this clone: Additional DNA sequences in this sample encode the identical CDR3. The chain combines TRBV11-2 with TRBJ1-2; D unresolved. CDR3 length: 12 residues. Germline V CDR1 and CDR2: SGHAT, FQNNGV. V dropped 1 base and J dropped 7 bases, with 7 bases sitting between them. The CDR3 region is CASSLAGVGYTF. CDR3 bases: TGTGCCAGCAGCTTAGCTGGGGTTGGCTACACCTTC.

V gene TRBV6-6 combines with J gene TRBJ2-2, with D tentatively TRBD2 (5 bases). The V end was cut by 7 bases, the J end by 7 bases, with 16 bases between. Per the germline V gene, CDR1 is MNHNY and CDR2 is SVGAGI (reference sequence). This CDR3 comprises 14 residues. In DNA, the CDR3 is TGTGCCAGCACCGCTTTGAGGGCAAACGGGGAGCTGTTTTTT. This codes for CASTALRANGELFF.

This clone appeared once. The J gene is TRBJ2-3, the V gene TRBV5-1; TRBD2 might be the D (7 bases). Germline V gene sequence: CDR1 SGHRS, CDR2 YFSETQ. The V end lost 3 bases, the J end lost 0 bases, and 11 bases lay between the germline ends. This CDR3 has 15 amino acids. DNA of the CDR3: TGCGCCAGCAGCTGGGGGGGACAAAGCACAGATACGCAGTATTTT. Translation: CASSWGGQSTDTQYF.

A single count supports this clone. The chain uses TRBV30 and TRBJ1-4, with D uncertain. V gave up 1 base and J gave up 13 bases, with 19 bases separating them. Germline V gene data show CDR1 as GTSNPN and CDR2 as SVGIG (reference sequence). The CDR3 covers 14 residues. CDR3 sequence (DNA): TGTGCCTGGAGTGCCTGGGATACCGAGGTCGGACTGTTTTTT. This sequence encodes CAWSAWDTEVGLFF.

This rearrangement joins TRBV9 to TRBJ2-7; TRBD2 might be the D (6 bases). Trimming took off 0 bases at V and 2 bases at J, with 12 bases between the two ends. CDR1 is SGDLS and CDR2 is YYNGEE in the germline V gene. The CDR3 contains 15 residues. CDR3 coding DNA: TGTGCCAGCAGCGTAGCTACGGGGGTTCCCTACGAGCAGTACTTC. Encoded protein: CASSVATGVPYEQYF.

The chain has TRBV28 and TRBJ1-1, with D hard to call. The CDR3 is 16 residues long. V was pared by 4 bases and J by 0 bases, with 15 bases between. Per germline, CDR1 MDHEN and CDR2 SYDVKM. The CDR3 DNA is TGTGCCAGCAGTTGGGAGTTCATAAGGATGAACACTGAAGCTTTCTTT. Protein product: CASSWEFIRMNTEAFF.

This clone was observed once. The rearrangement links TRBV25-1 to TRBJ1-6; possibly TRBD1 for D (6 bases). Trimming pared 6 bases from V and 4 bases from J, leaving 13 bases between. This CDR3 has 15 amino acids. The germline gives CDR1 MGHDK, CDR2 SYGVNS. In DNA, the CDR3 is TGTGCCAGCAGGGGAAAGGACAGTTATAATTCACCCCTCCACTTT. Translation gives CASRGKDSYNSPLHF.

The V call is TRBV6-4, the J call TRBJ2-7, with D unresolved. CDR3 length: 16 residues. Germline V gene sequence: CDR1 MRHNA, CDR2 SNTAGT. Trimming removed 7 bases at V and 3 bases at J, with 22 bases between. The CDR3 spells CASKSLTGDPNYEQYF. The CDR3 DNA sequence: TGTGCCAGCAAGTCCCTAACGGGCGACCCTAACTACGAGCAGTACTTC.

This clone was observed a single time. This chain links TRBV19 with TRBJ2-2; 8 positions agree with TRBD1. The CDR3 runs to 17 residues. Germline CDR1 and CDR2: LNHDA and SQIVND (reference sequence). Germline trimming cut 7 bases from V and 0 bases from J; bases unmatched to any gene: 10. CDR3 residues: CASIDRGMRTNTGELFF. The CDR3 region has the DNA TGTGCCAGTATTGACAGGGGTATGAGAACGAACACCGGGGAGCTGTTTTTT. Supplemented by reference TRBV19 and TRBJ2-2, the full variable domain reads DGGITQSPKYLFRKEGQNVTLSCEQNLNHDAMYWYRQDPGQGLRLIYYSQIVNDFQKGDIAEGYSVSREKKESFPLTVTSAQKNPTAFYLCASIDRGMRTNTGELFFGEGSRLTVL.

The chain recombines TRBV25-1 with TRBJ1-5; 9 nucleotides align to TRBD1. V trimming: 4 bases; J trimming: 6 bases; junction bases outside the gene matches: 7. This CDR3 is 15 amino acids long. Germline values: CDR1 MGHDK, CDR2 SYGVNS. The CDR3 protein is CASSGGQGKGQPQHF. CDR3 DNA: TGTGCCAGCAGTGGGGGACAGGGTAAAGGTCAGCCCCAGCATTTT.

A note on this clone: The sample holds other DNA sequences that translate to the same CDR3. The chain combines TRBV18 with TRBJ2-7; D is unresolved. Germline V gives CDR1 KGHSH, CDR2 LQKENI. CDR3 length: 11 residues. Trimming removed 6 bases from V and 0 bases from J, with 3 bases in between. The CDR3 region is CASSSSYEQYF. The CDR3 bases are TGTGCCAGCTCTAGCTCCTACGAGCAGTACTTC.

This clone was recorded once. The chain is built from TRBV19 and TRBJ2-7; 8 nucleotides agree with TRBD1. With 1 base clipped from V and 2 bases from J, the junction kept 1 base outside the gene matches. The CDR3 loop spans 14 amino acids. Looked up from germline, CDR1 is LNHDA and CDR2 is SQIVND (reference sequence). The CDR3 protein is CASSIARGPYEQYF. The CDR3 coding sequence is TGTGCCAGTAGTATAGCCAGGGGGCCCTACGAGCAGTACTTC.

CDR3 sequence: CASSEPLAGVYEQYF. The CDR3 coding sequence is TGTGCCAGCAGTGAACCACTAGCGGGAGTATACGAGCAGTACTTC. The chain joins TRBV6-1 to TRBJ2-7, with 11 bases matching TRBD2. CDR1 is MNHNS and CDR2 is SASEGT in the germline V gene. CDR3 length: 15 residues. V gave up 2 bases and J gave up 4 bases; unmatched junction bases: 4.